The source of this T cell receptor (beta chain) is a study of blood T cells in healthy people across ages. About the study: Template-switching capture recovered about one barcoded beta molecule per two T cells.

The sample holds one count of this clonotype. The germline gene is not matched at one end of the junction; a read error may be the cause. Using a J-beta primer mix together with a sample-barcoded 5' primer, a second PCR was run for roughly 6 to 12 cycles. TCRdb used MiXCR to reprocess the 5' RACE reads, holding one entry per CDR3 protein. The repertoire holds around 1.5 million distinct CDR3 sequences, with 34% as singletons. Germline V CDR1 and CDR2: SEHNR, FQNEAQ (reference sequence). The CDR3 is made up of 16 amino acids. The rearrangement joins TRBV7-9 to TRBJ2-7; a weak D match, TRBD2 (5 bases). The TCR sequence derives from a woman aged 30 to 39 in good health. Sequencing used blood. Written as DNA, the CDR3 is TGTGCCAGCAACTTAGGGTCGGCGGCGGGCAGTTACGAGCAGTACTTC. It codes for CASNLGSAAGSYEQYF.